Here is one T cell receptor (beta chain) with its context. The antigen is undetermined. These data belong to a study of T cell responses to AZD1222 COVID-19 vaccine. Study-wide context: Second-dose recipients at about 4 or about 12 weeks were treated as one pooled group.

TCRdb's table, derived via immunoSEQ multiplex PCR, lists solely in-frame clones and lacks some. This table holds 150,000 to 200,000 clones, roughly 93% found once. Germline V gives CDR1 LGHNA, CDR2 YSLEER. There are 13 residues in the CDR3. V shed 0 bases and J shed 9 bases, with 6 bases lying between them. Broader study findings: Clonal diversity was possibly underestimated, and white British individuals and females predominated among donors. Unmutated variant regions are reportedly targeted by nearly half of spike-specific TCRs.

The sequenced sample was peripheral blood, obtained on day 0 of AZD1222 vaccination. The origin of this receptor is an adult in good health. The chain joins TRBV4-3 to TRBJ1-6; no reliable D call. CDR3 DNA sequence: TGCGCCAGCAGCCAAGATCGAGGTTCACCCCTCCACTTT. This gives the protein CASSQDRGSPLHF.